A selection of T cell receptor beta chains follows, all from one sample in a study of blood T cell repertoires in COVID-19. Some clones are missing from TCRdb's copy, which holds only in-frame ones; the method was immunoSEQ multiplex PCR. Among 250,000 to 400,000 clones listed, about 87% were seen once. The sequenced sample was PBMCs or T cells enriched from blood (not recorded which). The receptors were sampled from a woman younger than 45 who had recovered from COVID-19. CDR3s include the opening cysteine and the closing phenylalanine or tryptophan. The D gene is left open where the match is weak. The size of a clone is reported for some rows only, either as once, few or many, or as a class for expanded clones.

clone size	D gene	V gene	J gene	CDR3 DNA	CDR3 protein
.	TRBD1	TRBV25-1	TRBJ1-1	TGTGCCACCCAGGGGGACAGGGTGGGGAACACTGAAGCTTTCTTT	CATQGDRVGNTEAFF
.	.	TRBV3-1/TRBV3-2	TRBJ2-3	TGTGCCAGCAGCCGTAACCCGGGGGCAGATACGCAGTATTTT	CASSRNPGADTQYF
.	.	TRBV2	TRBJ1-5	TGTGCCAGCACACGGGCAGGGAATCAGCCCCAGCATTTT	CASTRAGNQPQHF
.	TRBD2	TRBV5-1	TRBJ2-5	TGCGCCAGCAGCATCCGACTAGCGGGGGGGCCGGTTCCTCCCGAGACCCAGTACTTC	CASSIRLAGGPVPPETQYF
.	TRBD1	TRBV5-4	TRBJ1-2	TGTGCCAGCAGCCCAAACGACAGGGGCCCCTATGGCTACACCTTC	CASSPNDRGPYGYTF
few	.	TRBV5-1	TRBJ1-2	TGCGCCAGCAGCTCCGCCCAGGGAAATGGCTACACCTTC	CASSSAQGNGYTF
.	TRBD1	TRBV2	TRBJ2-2	TGTGCCAGCCGATGGAGCGGACAGGACAACACCGGGGAGCTGTTTTTT	CASRWSGQDNTGELFF
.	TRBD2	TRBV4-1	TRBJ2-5	TGCGCCAGCAGCCGACTAGCGGGGGGACTATCTCAAGAGACCCAGTACTTC	CASSRLAGGLSQETQYF
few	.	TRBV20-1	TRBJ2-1	TGCAGTGCTAGTGACGGGAGCTCCTACAATGAGCAGTTCTTC	CSASDGSSYNEQFF
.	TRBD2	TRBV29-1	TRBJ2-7	TGCAGCGTCCTAGGGCCTAGCGGGTTGAGGAGCTCCTACGAGCAGTACTTC	CSVLGPSGLRSSYEQYF
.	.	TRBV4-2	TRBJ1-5	TGTGCCAGCAGCCATATGCACGAGACAGGCGGGTGGCAGCCCCAGCATTTT	CASSHMHETGGWQPQHF
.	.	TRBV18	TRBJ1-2	TGTGCCAGCTCACCGGGAGCCGGACAGAACTATGGCTACACCTTC	CASSPGAGQNYGYTF
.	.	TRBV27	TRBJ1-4	TGTGCCAGCAGTTTAGTAGCGACATCAGCAACTAATGAAAAACTGTTTTTT	CASSLVATSATNEKLFF
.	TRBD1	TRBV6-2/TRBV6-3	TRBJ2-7	TGTGCCAGCAGTTACTCAGACAGGGAACTCTCCTACGAGCAGTACTTC	CASSYSDRELSYEQYF
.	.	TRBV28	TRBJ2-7	TGTGCCAGCAGTGCAAGACAGTTACTGCAGTACTTC	CASSARQLLQYF
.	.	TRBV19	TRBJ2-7	TGTGCCAGTACCGGCGGTGATTACGAGCAGTACTTC	CASTGGDYEQYF
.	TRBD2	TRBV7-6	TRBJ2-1	TGTGCCAGCAGCTTAGAAGAACTAGCGGGGGGGCTTAGCTCCTACAATGAGCAGTTCTTC	CASSLEELAGGLSSYNEQFF
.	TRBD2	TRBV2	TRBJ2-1	TGTGCCAGCAGTGTACTAGCGTATAGCAATGAGCAGTTCTTC	CASSVLAYSNEQFF
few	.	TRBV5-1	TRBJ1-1	TGCGCCAGCAGCTTGTCTGGTTCCCCCGGTTACACTGAAGCTTTCTTT	CASSLSGSPGYTEAFF
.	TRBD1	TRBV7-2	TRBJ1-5	TGTGCCAGCAGCTTAGGGGGAACAGGGGTATTAGGGAATCAGCCCCAGCATTTT	CASSLGGTGVLGNQPQHF
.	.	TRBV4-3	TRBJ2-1	TGCGCCAGCAGCCAACTCCCCGGGGAGCTCCGTACTAATGAGCAGTTCTTC	CASSQLPGELRTNEQFF
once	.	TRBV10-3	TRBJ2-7	TGTGCCATCAGTGAGTCGGCCTTCGAGCAGTACTTC	CAISESAFEQYF
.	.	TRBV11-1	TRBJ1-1	TGTGCCAGCAGCTTAACGGGCGGGGACACTGAAGCTTTCTTT	CASSLTGGDTEAFF
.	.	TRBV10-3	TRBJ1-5	TGTGCCACCGCAGGACAGCCTGGCAATCAGCCCCAGCATTTT	CATAGQPGNQPQHF
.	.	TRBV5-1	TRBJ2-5	TGCGCCAGCAGCTTGGGACACGAAGAGACCCAGTACTTC	CASSLGHEETQYF
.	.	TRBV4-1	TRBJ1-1	TGCGCCAGCAGCCAAGTCGTAAAAACTGAAGCTTTCTTT	CASSQVVKTEAFF
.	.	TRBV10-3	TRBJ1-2	TGTGCCATCAGTGACCGGACTGAGGGCTATGGCTACACCTTC	CAISDRTEGYGYTF
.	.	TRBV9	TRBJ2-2	TGTGCCAGCAGCGAAGGACAAAACCGCCTGGTCGGGGAGCTGTTTTTT	CASSEGQNRLVGELFF
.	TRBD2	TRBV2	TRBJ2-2	TGTGCCAGCAGGGGACTAGCGGGGTTTGTCGGGGAGCTGTTTTTT	CASRGLAGFVGELFF
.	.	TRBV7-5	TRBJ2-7	TGTGCCAGAAGCTTATTTACCCGTACCCGGACTCCTGATATAGAGCAGTACTTC	CARSLFTRTRTPDIEQYF
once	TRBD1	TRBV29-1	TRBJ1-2	TGCAGCGTTTCATTAAACAGGGGCGGCTACACCTTC	CSVSLNRGGYTF
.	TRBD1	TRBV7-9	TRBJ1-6	TGTGCCAGCAGCTCATCGACAGGGGATTCACCCCTCCACTTT	CASSSSTGDSPLHF
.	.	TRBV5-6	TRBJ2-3	TGTGCCAGCAGCTGGGGGACTTTTCCTGGGGCAGATACGCAGTATTTT	CASSWGTFPGADTQYF
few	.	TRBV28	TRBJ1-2	TGTGCCAGCCGTGGGGGGGCAGCAGTGAGCTATGGCTACACCTTC	CASRGGAAVSYGYTF
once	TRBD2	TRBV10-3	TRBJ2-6	TGTGCCACCCTGCCGGGACTAGCGGGGGATTCCTCTGGGGCCAACGTCCTGACTTTC	CATLPGLAGDSSGANVLTF
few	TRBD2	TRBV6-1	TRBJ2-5	TGTGCCAGCAGTGAGACCCAAGCGGGGTTACGAGAGACCCAGTACTTC	CASSETQAGLRETQYF
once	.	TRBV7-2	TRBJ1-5	TGTGCCAGCAGGGAAGACCCAGGCCCCAATCAGCCCCAGCATTTT	CASREDPGPNQPQHF
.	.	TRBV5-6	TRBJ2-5	TGTGCCAGCAGCCGCCGCAGGGGAAAGGATCGTCAAGAGACCCAGTACTTC	CASSRRRGKDRQETQYF
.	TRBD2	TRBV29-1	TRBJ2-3	TGCAGCCACCGGGAGGTATCGCCTACTTCTACGCAGTATTTT	CSHREVSPTSTQYF
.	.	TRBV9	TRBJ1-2	TGTGCCAGCAGCCCGACAGCCTTCTATGGCTACACCTTC	CASSPTAFYGYTF
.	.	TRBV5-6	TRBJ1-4	TGTGCCAGCAGCAGGACAGACTCCCGGGGTGAGCTGTTTTTT	CASSRTDSRGELFF
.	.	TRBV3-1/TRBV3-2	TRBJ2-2	TGTGCCAGCAGCCTCCGGGACTCCCTAAACACCGGGGAGCTGTTTTTT	CASSLRDSLNTGELFF
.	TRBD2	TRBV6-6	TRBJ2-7	TGTGCCAGCAGCCGTAGCGGGGAGGGGGAGCAGTACTTC	CASSRSGEGEQYF
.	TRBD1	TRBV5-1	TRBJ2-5	TGCGCCAGCAGCACTGGACAGGGAGAGACCCAGTACTTC	CASSTGQGETQYF
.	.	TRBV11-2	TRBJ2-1	TGTGCCAGCAGCTTCCTCCAGGGAAATGAGCAGTTCTTC	CASSFLQGNEQFF
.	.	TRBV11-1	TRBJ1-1	TGTGCCAGCAGCTTAGTAGGGGATACTGAAGCTTTCTTT	CASSLVGDTEAFF
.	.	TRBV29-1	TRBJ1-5	TGCAGCGTTGTCACCAAGGAAGAGGGCTTCAGCAATCAGCCCCAGCATTTT	CSVVTKEEGFSNQPQHF
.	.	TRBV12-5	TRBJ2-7	TGTGCTAGTGGTTTGGGTCGGGGCGAGCAGTACTTC	CASGLGRGEQYF
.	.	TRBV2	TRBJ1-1	TGTGCCAGCAGTGATCTATCGACGACAGGAGAAGCTTTCTTT	CASSDLSTTGEAFF
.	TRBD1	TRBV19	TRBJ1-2	TGTGCCAGTAGTATACAGGGGGACTATGGCTACACCTTC	CASSIQGDYGYTF
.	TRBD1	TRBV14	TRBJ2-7	TGTGCCAGCAGCCAGAGGGACAGCGTGATATACGAGCAGTACTTC	CASSQRDSVIYEQYF
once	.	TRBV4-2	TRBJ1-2	TGTGCCAGCAGCCAAGACATTGGGAGAGGAGGCTACACCTTC	CASSQDIGRGGYTF